This T cell receptor beta chain was observed in a study of beta chain features in type 1 diabetes. Study observations and caveats: A potential PCR bias toward shorter templates would be equal in patient and control samples.

Sorted CD4+ subsets: naive, central memory, regulatory, stem cell-like memory (CD45RO/CCR7/CD25/CD127/CD95/CD27 panel). Reverse transcription of all isolated RNA meant that expressed TCRB transcripts were sequenced. The repertoire was sequenced with immunoSEQ multiplex PCR; TCRdb's copy has only in-frame clones and lacks some. This sample has 150,000 to 180,000 clones, with approximately 12% found just once. This clone turned up a few times. The target antigen is unknown. The sequence derives from a man between 18 and 29 years old in good health. Source material: central memory CD4+ T cells from blood.

The CDR3 region has the DNA TGTGCCAGCAGCCCTGATCCCGGACAGGGCAGAATGGGGGGCTACACCTTC. It is translated as CASSPDPGQGRMGGYTF. This rearrangement joins TRBV7-3 to TRBJ1-2, with 8 nucleotides matching TRBD1. Germline V CDR1 and CDR2: SGHTA, FQGTGA. This CDR3 spans 17 amino acids. V lost 5 bases to trimming and J lost 8 bases; unmatched junction nucleotides: 19.